The T cell receptor (beta chain) described here comes from a study of human T cells and chemical hapten exposure. This clonotype was seen a single time. Its antigen is currently unknown. The library gave individual cDNA molecules unique molecular identifiers. TCRdb passed the RACE reads through MiXCR, listing each CDR3 protein once. In the table there are 120,000 or so distinct CDR3 sequences, roughly 14% of which are singletons. Germline V gene data show CDR1 as MNHEY and CDR2 as SMNVEV (reference sequence). The junction had 3 bases not matched to a gene; V was cut back by 6 bases and J by 7 bases. This CDR3 is built from 14 residues. Whole-study results and caveats: It was expanded TCRs that formed significantly more large CDR3 similarity clusters than controls did.

Sample time point: pre-sensitization, week 0. Treatment: therapeutic diphenylcyclopropenone sensitization with weekly scalp DPC. Researchers extracted total RNA from unfractionated whole blood. This chain uses TRBV27 with TRBJ2-1; 13 nucleotides align to TRBD2. The sequences come from whole blood, collected in connection with sensitization to the hapten diphenylcyclopropenone (DPC). The sequence derives from a woman between 18 and 30 years old with alopecia areata. Some clones in this sample may be carry-over from other donors' samples. The CDR3 protein is CASRLAGGHNEQFF. CDR3 coding DNA: TGTGCCAGCAGACTAGCGGGGGGGCATAATGAGCAGTTCTTC.